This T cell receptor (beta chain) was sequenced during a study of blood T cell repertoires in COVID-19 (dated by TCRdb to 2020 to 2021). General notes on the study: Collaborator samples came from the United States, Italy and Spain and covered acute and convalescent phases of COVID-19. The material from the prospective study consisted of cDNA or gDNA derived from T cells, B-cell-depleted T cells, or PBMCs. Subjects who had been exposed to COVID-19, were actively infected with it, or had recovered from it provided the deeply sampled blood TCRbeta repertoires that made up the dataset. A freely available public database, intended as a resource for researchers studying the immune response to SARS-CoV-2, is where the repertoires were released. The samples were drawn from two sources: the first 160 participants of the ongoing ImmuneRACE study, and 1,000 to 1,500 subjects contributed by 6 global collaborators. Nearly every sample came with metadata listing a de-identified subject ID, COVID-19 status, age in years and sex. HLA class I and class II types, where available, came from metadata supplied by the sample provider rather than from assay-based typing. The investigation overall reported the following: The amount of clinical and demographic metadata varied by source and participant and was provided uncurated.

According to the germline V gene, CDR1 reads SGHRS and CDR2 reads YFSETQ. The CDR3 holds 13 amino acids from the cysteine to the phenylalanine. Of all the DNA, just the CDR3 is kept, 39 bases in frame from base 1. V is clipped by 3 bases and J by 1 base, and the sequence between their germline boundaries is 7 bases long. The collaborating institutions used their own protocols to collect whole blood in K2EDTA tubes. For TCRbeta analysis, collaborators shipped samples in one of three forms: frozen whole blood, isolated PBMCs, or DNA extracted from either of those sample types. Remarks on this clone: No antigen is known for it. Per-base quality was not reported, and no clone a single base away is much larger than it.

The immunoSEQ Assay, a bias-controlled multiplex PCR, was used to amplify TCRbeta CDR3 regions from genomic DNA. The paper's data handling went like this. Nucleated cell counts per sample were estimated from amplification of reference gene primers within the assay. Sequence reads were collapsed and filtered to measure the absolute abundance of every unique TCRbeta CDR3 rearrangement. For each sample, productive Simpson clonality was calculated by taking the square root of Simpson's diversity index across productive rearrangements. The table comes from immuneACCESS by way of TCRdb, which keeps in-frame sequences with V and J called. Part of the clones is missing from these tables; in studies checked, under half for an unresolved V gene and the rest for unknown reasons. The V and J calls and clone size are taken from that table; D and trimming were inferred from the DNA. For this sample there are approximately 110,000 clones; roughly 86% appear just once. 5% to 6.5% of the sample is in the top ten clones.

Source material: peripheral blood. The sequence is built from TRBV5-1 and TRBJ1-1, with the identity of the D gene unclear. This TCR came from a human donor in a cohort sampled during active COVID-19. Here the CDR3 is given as CASSSGPNTEAFF. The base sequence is TGCGCCAGCAGCTCGGGTCCGAACACTGAAGCTTTCTTT.